This T cell receptor beta chain was profiled in a study of T cell clonality in common variable immunodeficiency. This clone was counted many times. The target antigen is unknown. Data came from immunoSEQ multiplex PCR; TCRdb stores just in-frame clones and leaves some out. This sample carries approximately 81,000 clones, none of them present only once. Patients and controls were mostly of Caucasian heritage. Study findings and constraints: Repertoire-complication correlations in CVID were limited by patient heterogeneity. In common variable immunodeficiency, TCR beta chains reportedly carried fewer deletions and N-nucleotide insertions.

The TCR was taken from a person aged 18-69 years in good health. Sequenced input: peripheral blood mononuclear cells.

The CDR3 bases that were read are TGTGCCAGCAGCTCCGGGACAAGCCGCCAGCCC. Translation: CASSSGTSRQP. The entire CDR3 sequence reads CASSSGTSRQPQHF. V is TRBV7-2 and J is TRBJ1-5, with a weak D call TRBD1 (6 bases). The CDR3 end is not reached by the read, which stops 3 residues before it; the germline J gene fills it in. The CDR3 runs to 14 residues. V lost 4 bases and J 7 bases, leaving 14 bases between the germline ends. Germline V lookup: CDR1 SGHTA, CDR2 FQGNSA.